The clone carrying this TCR beta chain was observed many times. Antigen unknown. This entry belongs to a study of CD8 T cells in ankylosing spondylitis. After removal of 4 bases from V and 10 bases from J, the junction contained 4 bases not matched to a gene. Per the germline V gene, CDR1 is SGDLS and CDR2 is YYNGEE. The CDR3 spans 12 residues. It was by quantitative 5'-RACE with molecular barcodes that TCR beta libraries were made. TCRdb reanalysed the 5' RACE reads using MiXCR and keeps one entry per CDR3 protein. Of under 15,000 distinct CDR3 sequences listed, under 3.5% are singletons. Regarding the study as a whole: Past studies reported some motif variants in reactive arthritis synovial fluid and blood.

The origin of this receptor is a male donor with ankylosing spondylitis or in good health (not recorded which). Sample: blood, either unsorted or a sorted T cell fraction (not recorded which). The J gene is TRBJ2-1, the V gene TRBV9, with TRBD1 matching over 8 bases. The CDR3 reads CASSLRTGEQFF. The DNA of the CDR3 is TGTGCCAGCAGCCTGCGGACAGGGGAGCAGTTCTTC.